A single sample is the source of the 21 T cell receptor beta chains below, sequenced in a study of blood T cells in healthy people across ages. PCR was performed a second time for roughly 7 to 12 cycles using a sample-barcoded 5' primer and a J-beta primer mix. TCRdb processed the 5' RACE reads anew with MiXCR; each CDR3 protein has one entry. The data hold 1.2 million to 1.5 million distinct CDR3 sequences, with approximately 59% observed a single time. The sample comprised blood. The receptors originated from a man in his late teens or twenties in good health.

The chain links TRBV4-2 to TRBJ2-1; D unresolved. With 0 bases removed from V and 5 bases from J, the gap between germline ends came to 14 bases. The CDR3 runs to 16 residues. The germline gives CDR1 LGHNA, CDR2 YNFKEQ. The CDR3 loop is CASSQEGRSLNNEQFF. DNA of the CDR3: TGTGCCAGCAGCCAAGAGGGTCGCAGCCTCAACAATGAGCAGTTCTTC.

This clonotype was detected only once. V is TRBV5-6 and J is TRBJ1-1; D remains unclear. The CDR3 sequence is 14 residues long. Germline assignment: CDR1 SGHDT and CDR2 YYEEEE. V lost 2 bases and J 7 bases, leaving 15 bases between the germline ends. The chain's CDR3 is CASSFTALGLEAFF. The CDR3 nucleotides are TGTGCCAGCAGCTTCACGGCCCTAGGACTTGAAGCTTTCTTT.

Ten or more counts support this clonotype. This chain joins TRBV3-1 and TRBJ2-3; perhaps D is TRBD1 or TRBD2 (5 bases each). The CDR3 contains 14 residues. The V end was cut by 6 bases, the J end by 3 bases, with 13 bases between. Germline lookup yields CDR1 LGHDT and CDR2 YNNKEL (reference sequence). CDR3 DNA: TGTGCCAGCAGTCCCAGTGGGGGAACAGATACGCAGTATTTT. Protein: CASSPSGGTDTQYF.

The chain recombines TRBV5-1 with TRBJ1-2, with 8 bases lining up with TRBD1. CDR1 SGHRS and CDR2 YFSETQ come from the germline V gene. The CDR3 has 14 amino acids. The V and J ends lost 4 bases and 5 bases, in that order; junction bases with no gene match: 7. As DNA, the CDR3 is TGCGCCAGCAGCCGGACCGGGACAGGATATGGCTACACCTTC. Its protein product is CASSRTGTGYGYTF.

This chain links TRBV9 with TRBJ1-2; no definite D call. The length of the CDR3 is 12 residues. Looked up from germline, CDR1 is SGDLS and CDR2 is YYNGEE. V was cut by 0 bases and J by 8 bases, with 8 bases left in between. In nucleotides, the CDR3 is TGTGCCAGCAGCGTAGGGGGTGGCGGCTACACCTTC. It translates to CASSVGGGGYTF.

The rearrangement links TRBV7-9 to TRBJ2-1; D is unresolved. Trimming pared 4 bases from V and 8 bases from J, leaving 18 bases between. This CDR3 contains 15 residues. CDR1 and CDR2 from the germline V gene are SEHNR and FQNEAQ (reference sequence). The CDR3 DNA follows: TGTGCCAGCAGCTCCCCTGAAGTTCGGATCGATGAGCAGTTCTTC. Its translation is CASSSPEVRIDEQFF.

This clonotype was recorded a few times. The chain recombines TRBV7-7 with TRBJ2-1; no reliable D call. Per the germline V gene, CDR1 is SSHAT and CDR2 is FNYEAQ (reference sequence). The CDR3 has 15 residues. The V end lost 1 base, the J end lost 0 bases, and 7 bases lay between the germline ends. This CDR3 is CASSLDPFSYNEQFF. CDR3 DNA: TGTGCCAGCAGCTTAGATCCCTTCTCCTACAATGAGCAGTTCTTC.

A single count supports this clonotype. V gene TRBV4-1 combines with J gene TRBJ2-3; a possible D gene is TRBD2 (5 bases). The CDR3 is 16 residues long. With 1 base removed from V and 2 bases from J, the gap between germline ends came to 13 bases. Per the germline V gene, CDR1 is MGHRA and CDR2 is YSYEKL. CDR3 coding DNA: TGCGCCAGCAGCCAAGTTTTGGAGCGGATCACAGATACGCAGTATTTT. It encodes CASSQVLERITDTQYF.

This clonotype was seen a few times. The V and J genes are TRBV20-1 and TRBJ1-1; 7 bases match TRBD1. The V segment lost 0 bases and the J segment 0 bases; nucleotides outside the gene matches: 10. CDR1 DFQATT and CDR2 SNEGSKA come from the germline V gene (reference sequence). This CDR3 spans 17 amino acids. DNA for the CDR3: TGCAGTGCTAGAGACGGGACAGTCATGACCCTGAACACTGAAGCTTTCTTT. This sequence encodes CSARDGTVMTLNTEAFF.

The sample holds many counts of this clonotype. The chain recombines TRBV28 with TRBJ2-5; TRBD2 matches 8 bases. The CDR3 totals 15 residues. With V trimmed by 5 bases and J by 0 bases, 5 bases remained unmatched. Per germline, CDR1 MDHEN and CDR2 SYDVKM. The CDR3 DNA reads as TGTGCCAGCAGTCCGGGAGCGGGGGACCAAGAGACCCAGTACTTC. Translation gives CASSPGAGDQETQYF.

This clonotype was observed at least ten times. The chain is built from TRBV13 and TRBJ1-2, with D perhaps matching TRBD1 (5 bases). The CDR3 contains 14 residues. The V gene lost 4 bases and the J gene lost 4 bases, with 13 bases spanning the gap. Germline lookup yields CDR1 PRHDT and CDR2 FYEKMQ (reference sequence). The CDR3 region is CASSSLLDSYGYTF. In DNA, the CDR3 is TGTGCCAGCAGCTCCCTACTCGACAGCTATGGCTACACCTTC.

This clonotype showed up just once. CDR3: CASTGPPPASPLHF. Written as DNA, the CDR3 is TGTGCCAGCACCGGCCCCCCTCCGGCTTCACCCCTCCACTTT. The V and J genes are TRBV28 and TRBJ1-6; D gene ambiguous. Between the trimmed V and J ends, which lost 7 bases and 9 bases, there was a span of 16 bases. Germline V gene sequence: CDR1 MDHEN, CDR2 SYDVKM. The CDR3 extends over 14 amino acids.

The chain is built from TRBV6-1 and TRBJ1-6, with 8 bases aligning to TRBD1. This CDR3 spans 18 amino acids. Germline trimming cut 6 bases from V and 1 base from J; bases unmatched to any gene: 11. CDR1 is MNHNS and CDR2 is SASEGT in the germline V gene. The DNA for the CDR3 is TGTGCCAGCAGCCGTGGACAGGGAGGAGGATCCTATAATTCACCCCTCCACTTT. Its translation is CASSRGQGGGSYNSPLHF.

V gene TRBV20-1 combines with J gene TRBJ2-5; D might be TRBD1 or TRBD2, each matching 5 bases. The CDR3 extends over 12 amino acids. V was clipped by 0 bases and J by 11 bases, with 13 bases between them. The V gene's germline CDR1 is DFQATT and CDR2 SNEGSKA (reference sequence). For the CDR3, the DNA is TGCAGTGCTAGAGATCAGGGTTGGGAGCAGTACTTC. Translated: CSARDQGWEQYF.

This chain's CDR3 is CASLSTEQYF. CDR3 coding DNA: TGTGCCAGCCTCTCGACTGAGCAGTACTTC. The V call is TRBV27, the J call TRBJ2-7; D remains unclear. The germline CDR1 and CDR2 sequences are MNHEY and SMNVEV (reference sequence). This CDR3 has 10 amino acids. V was shortened by 8 bases and J by 7 bases, with 9 bases between the two germline ends.

This sequence joins TRBV7-9 and TRBJ2-6; D is perhaps TRBD1 (6 bases). Germline CDR1 reads SEHNR; CDR2 reads FQNEAQ (reference sequence). V was pared by 5 bases and J by 4 bases, with 15 bases between. The CDR3 has 16 residues. CDR3 in DNA: TGTGCCAGCAGCCCAAAGGGACATCTCGGGGCCAACGTCCTGACTTTC. It specifies CASSPKGHLGANVLTF.

A remark on this clonotype: Relative to the germline gene, one junction end is altered; a read error may explain this. The CDR3 loop reads CASTRSSIGTGSYEQYF. CDR3 DNA sequence: TGTGCCAGCACCCGCTCATCTATCGGGACAGGGTCCTATGAGCAGTACTTC. The chain employs TRBV6-5 and TRBJ2-7, with 9 bases fitting TRBD1. Germline values: CDR1 MNHEY, CDR2 SVGAGI. The CDR3 is 17 amino acids.

J is TRBJ2-7 and V is TRBV10-3; 10 bases agree with TRBD1. The trim removed 4 bases at V and 6 bases at J, leaving 6 bases unmatched. The germline V gene has CDR1 ENHRY and CDR2 SYGVKD. The CDR3 is made up of 14 amino acids. CDR3 protein: CAISGPGTGVEQYF. CDR3 bases: TGTGCCATCAGTGGCCCCGGGACAGGGGTCGAGCAGTACTTC.

The chain combines TRBV7-2 with TRBJ1-2; 9 bases match TRBD1. The CDR3 has 15 amino acids. V gave up 5 bases and J gave up 8 bases; unmatched junction bases: 12. The V gene's germline CDR1 is SGHTA and CDR2 FQGNSA. This chain's CDR3 is CASSLRSGTGSGYTF. The CDR3 nucleotides are TGTGCCAGCAGCCTCCGATCCGGGACAGGGAGCGGCTACACCTTC.

The chain couples TRBV5-1 to TRBJ2-7, with a possible D match to TRBD1 (6 bases). Gene TRBJ2-5 matches the end of the DNA better, so the J call may be wrong. CDR3 length equals 14 residues. CDR1 is SGHRS, CDR2 YFSETQ, per germline. This CDR3 is CASSRRTVQETQYF. The DNA for the CDR3 is TGCGCCAGCAGCCGACGGACAGTCCAAGAGACCCAGTACTTC.

This clonotype has ten or more counts. The chain combines TRBV2 with TRBJ2-7; TRBD1 or TRBD2 may be the D gene (5 bases each). Trimming removed 5 bases from V and 2 bases from J, with 16 bases in between. CDR1 and CDR2 (germline): SNHLY, FYNNEI. The CDR3 extends over 15 amino acids. Here the CDR3 DNA reads TGTGCCAGCAGTCGATCCGGGACGGTTACCTACGAGCAGTACTTC. Translating gives CASSRSGTVTYEQYF.